In this sample, the clone carrying this T cell receptor beta chain turned up a few times. Its antigen remains unknown. Trimming pared 1 base from V and 5 bases from J, leaving 8 bases between. This CDR3 is 13 amino acids long. CDR1 is LGHNA, CDR2 YNFKEQ, per germline. The sample comes from a study of T cell responses to AZD1222 COVID-19 vaccine. Study findings and constraints: Repertoire collection took place solely once the T cell response had peaked. White British donors predominated, females outnumbered males, and clonal diversity was possibly underestimated. With two AZD1222 doses given, Spike-specific TCR breadth and depth both rose. Just a handful of people given AZD1222 tested seropositive at baseline.

Only in-frame clones appear in the TCRdb table, and some are missing; sequencing was by immunoSEQ multiplex PCR. The profile shows around 84,000 clones, around nine tenths of them singletons. The sequences come from peripheral blood, collected on day 0 of MenACWY control vaccination. The receptor was derived from an adult in good health. The chain employs TRBV4-2 and TRBJ2-5, with a tentative D call TRBD2 (5 bases). CDR3 region: CASSQVRGETQYF. CDR3 DNA sequence: TGTGCCAGCAGCCAAGTGCGCGGGGAGACCCAGTACTTC.